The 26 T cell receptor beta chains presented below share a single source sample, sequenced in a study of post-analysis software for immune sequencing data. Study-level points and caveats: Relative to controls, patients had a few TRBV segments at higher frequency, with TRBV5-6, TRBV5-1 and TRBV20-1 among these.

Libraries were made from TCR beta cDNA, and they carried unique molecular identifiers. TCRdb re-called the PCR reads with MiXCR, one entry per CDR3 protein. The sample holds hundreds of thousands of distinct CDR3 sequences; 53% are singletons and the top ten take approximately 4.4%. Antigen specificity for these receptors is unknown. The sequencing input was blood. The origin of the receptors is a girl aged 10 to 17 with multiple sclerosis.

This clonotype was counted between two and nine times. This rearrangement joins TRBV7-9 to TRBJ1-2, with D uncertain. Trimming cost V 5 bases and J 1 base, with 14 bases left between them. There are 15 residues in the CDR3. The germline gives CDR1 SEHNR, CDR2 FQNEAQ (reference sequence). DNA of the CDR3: TGTGCCAGCAGCCTAGTAGCACAGATTAACTATGGCTACACCTTC. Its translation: CASSLVAQINYGYTF.

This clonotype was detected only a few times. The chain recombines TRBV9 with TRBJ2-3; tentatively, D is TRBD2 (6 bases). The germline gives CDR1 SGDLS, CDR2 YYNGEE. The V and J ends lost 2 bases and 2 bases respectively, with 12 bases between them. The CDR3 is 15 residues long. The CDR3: CASSVGVGLTDTQYF. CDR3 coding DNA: TGTGCCAGCAGCGTGGGGGTGGGACTCACAGATACGCAGTATTTT.

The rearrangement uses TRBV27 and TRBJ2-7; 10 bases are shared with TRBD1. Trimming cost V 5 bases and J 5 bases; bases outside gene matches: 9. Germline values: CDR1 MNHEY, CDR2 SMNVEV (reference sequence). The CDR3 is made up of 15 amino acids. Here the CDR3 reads CASSAMGQGLNEQYF. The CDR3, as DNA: TGTGCCAGCAGTGCTATGGGACAGGGGCTGAACGAGCAGTACTTC.

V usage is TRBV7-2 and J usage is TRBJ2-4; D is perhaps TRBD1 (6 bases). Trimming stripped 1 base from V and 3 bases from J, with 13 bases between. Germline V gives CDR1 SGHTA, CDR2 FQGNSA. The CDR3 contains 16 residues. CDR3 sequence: CASSLVVGHGKNIQYF. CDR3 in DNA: TGTGCCAGCAGCTTAGTGGTGGGACACGGCAAAAACATTCAGTACTTC.

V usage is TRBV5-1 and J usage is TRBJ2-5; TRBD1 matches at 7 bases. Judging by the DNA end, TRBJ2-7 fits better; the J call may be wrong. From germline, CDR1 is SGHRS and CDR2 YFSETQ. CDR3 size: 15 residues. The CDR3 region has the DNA TGCGCCAGCAGCTTGGCCCCCCGGGACAGCTACGAGCAGTACTTC. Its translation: CASSLAPRDSYEQYF.

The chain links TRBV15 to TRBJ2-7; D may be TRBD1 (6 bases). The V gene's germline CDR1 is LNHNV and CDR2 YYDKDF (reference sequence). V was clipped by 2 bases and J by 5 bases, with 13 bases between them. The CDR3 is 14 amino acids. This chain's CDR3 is CATSRFRDNHEQYF. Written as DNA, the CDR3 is TGTGCCACCAGCAGATTCCGGGACAACCACGAGCAGTACTTC.

This chain's CDR3 is CASSLGGRGVDEQFF. As DNA, the CDR3 is TGTGCCAGCAGCTTAGGTGGCAGGGGTGTCGATGAGCAGTTCTTC. The V call is TRBV7-2, the J call TRBJ2-1, with D perhaps matching TRBD1 (6 bases). There are 15 residues in the CDR3. V lost 1 base to trimming and J lost 8 bases, with 15 bases between them. CDR1 and CDR2 from the germline V gene are SGHTA and FQGNSA.

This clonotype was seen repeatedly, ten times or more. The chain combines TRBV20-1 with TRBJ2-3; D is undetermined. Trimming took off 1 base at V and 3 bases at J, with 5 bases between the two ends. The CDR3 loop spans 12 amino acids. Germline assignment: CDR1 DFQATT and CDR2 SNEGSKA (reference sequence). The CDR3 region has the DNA TGCAGTGCTAGAGCGGGTACAGATACGCAGTATTTT. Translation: CSARAGTDTQYF.

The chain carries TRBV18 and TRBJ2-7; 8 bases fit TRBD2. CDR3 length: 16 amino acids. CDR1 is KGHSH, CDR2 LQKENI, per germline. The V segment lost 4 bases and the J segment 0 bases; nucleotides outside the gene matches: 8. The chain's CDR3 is CASSHLAGLSSYEQYF. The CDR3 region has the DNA TGTGCCAGCTCACACCTAGCGGGTCTCAGCTCCTACGAGCAGTACTTC.

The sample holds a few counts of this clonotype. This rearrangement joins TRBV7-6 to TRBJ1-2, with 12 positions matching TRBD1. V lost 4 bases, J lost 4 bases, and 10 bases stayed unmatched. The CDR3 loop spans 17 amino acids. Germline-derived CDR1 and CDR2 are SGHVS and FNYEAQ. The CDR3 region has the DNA TGTGCCAGCAGCTCCCGGGGACAGGGGGCGGGTGGCTATGGCTACACCTTC. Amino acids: CASSSRGQGAGGYGYTF.

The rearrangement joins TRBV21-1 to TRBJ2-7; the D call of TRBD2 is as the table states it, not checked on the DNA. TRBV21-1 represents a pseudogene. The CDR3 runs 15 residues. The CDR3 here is CASSPGTSPSYEQYF. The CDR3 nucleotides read TGTGCCAGCAGCCCCGGGACTAGCCCTTCCTACGAGCAGTACTTC.

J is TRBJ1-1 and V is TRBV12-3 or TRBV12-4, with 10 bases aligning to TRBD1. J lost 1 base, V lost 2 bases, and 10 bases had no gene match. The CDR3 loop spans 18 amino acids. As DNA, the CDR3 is TGTGCCAGCAGTTTATTTATATGGGACAGGGGCGAGAACACTGAAGCTTTCTTT. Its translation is CASSLFIWDRGENTEAFF.

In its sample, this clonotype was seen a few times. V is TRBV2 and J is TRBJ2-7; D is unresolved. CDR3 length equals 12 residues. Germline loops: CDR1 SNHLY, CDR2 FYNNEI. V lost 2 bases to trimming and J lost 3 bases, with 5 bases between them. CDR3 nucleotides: TGTGCCAGCAGTGAATTCAGCTACGAGCAGTACTTC. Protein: CASSEFSYEQYF.

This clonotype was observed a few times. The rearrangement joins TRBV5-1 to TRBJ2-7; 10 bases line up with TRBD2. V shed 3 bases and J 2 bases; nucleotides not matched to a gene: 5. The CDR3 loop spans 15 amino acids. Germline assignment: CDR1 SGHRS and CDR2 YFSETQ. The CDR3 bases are TGCGCCAGCAGCTCTAGCGGGAGCCTGGCCTACGAGCAGTACTTC. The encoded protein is CASSSSGSLAYEQYF.

CDR3 nucleotide sequence: TGCAGTGCCATCGGGCGGGGGGGCTTCTACAATGAGCAGTTCTTC. Its protein product is CSAIGRGGFYNEQFF. The rearrangement links TRBV20-1 to TRBJ2-1, with TRBD2 identical over 9 bases. V gave up 6 bases and J gave up 3 bases; unmatched junction bases: 9. CDR3 size: 15 residues. Looked up from germline, CDR1 is DFQATT and CDR2 is SNEGSKA (reference sequence).

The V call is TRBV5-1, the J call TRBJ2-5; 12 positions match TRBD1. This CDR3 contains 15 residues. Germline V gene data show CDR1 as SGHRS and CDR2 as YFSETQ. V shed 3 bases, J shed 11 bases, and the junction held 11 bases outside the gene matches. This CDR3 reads CASSSPGQGAAQQYF. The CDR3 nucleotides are TGCGCCAGCAGCTCCCCGGGACAGGGGGCGGCTCAGCAGTACTTC.

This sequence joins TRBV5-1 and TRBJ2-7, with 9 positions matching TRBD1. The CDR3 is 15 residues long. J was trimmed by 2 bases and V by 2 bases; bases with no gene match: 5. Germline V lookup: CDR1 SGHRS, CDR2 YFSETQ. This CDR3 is CASSFRDRVTYEQYF. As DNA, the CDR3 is TGCGCCAGCAGCTTCCGGGACAGGGTTACCTACGAGCAGTACTTC.

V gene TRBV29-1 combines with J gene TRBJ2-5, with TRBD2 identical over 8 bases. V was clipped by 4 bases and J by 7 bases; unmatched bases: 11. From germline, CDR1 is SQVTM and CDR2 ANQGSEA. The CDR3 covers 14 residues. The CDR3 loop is CSVGRAGASGTQYF. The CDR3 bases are TGCAGCGTTGGTCGAGCGGGGGCCTCGGGGACCCAGTACTTC.

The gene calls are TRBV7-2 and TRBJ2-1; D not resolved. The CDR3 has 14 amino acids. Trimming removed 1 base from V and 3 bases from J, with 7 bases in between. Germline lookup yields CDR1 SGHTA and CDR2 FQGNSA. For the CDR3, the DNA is TGTGCCAGCAGCTTAGAGTGGAACTACAATGAGCAGTTCTTC. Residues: CASSLEWNYNEQFF.

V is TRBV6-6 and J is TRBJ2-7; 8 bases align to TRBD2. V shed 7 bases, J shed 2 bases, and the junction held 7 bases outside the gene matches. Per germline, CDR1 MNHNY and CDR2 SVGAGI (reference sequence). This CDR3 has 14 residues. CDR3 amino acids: CASIPPGGAYEQYF. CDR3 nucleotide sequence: TGTGCCAGCATCCCACCGGGGGGGGCCTACGAGCAGTACTTC.

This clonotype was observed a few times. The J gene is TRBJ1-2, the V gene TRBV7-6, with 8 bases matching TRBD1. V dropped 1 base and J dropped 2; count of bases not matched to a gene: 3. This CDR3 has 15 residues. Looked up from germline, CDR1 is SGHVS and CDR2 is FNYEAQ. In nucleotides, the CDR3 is TGTGCCAGCAGCTTAGTTCAGGGGGCAAACTATGGCTACACCTTC. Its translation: CASSLVQGANYGYTF.

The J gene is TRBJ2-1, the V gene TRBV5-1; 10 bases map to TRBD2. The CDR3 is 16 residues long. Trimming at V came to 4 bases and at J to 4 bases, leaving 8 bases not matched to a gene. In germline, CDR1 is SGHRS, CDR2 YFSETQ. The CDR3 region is CASSPEALAGYNEQFF. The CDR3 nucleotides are TGCGCCAGCAGCCCGGAGGCACTAGCGGGGTACAATGAGCAGTTCTTC.

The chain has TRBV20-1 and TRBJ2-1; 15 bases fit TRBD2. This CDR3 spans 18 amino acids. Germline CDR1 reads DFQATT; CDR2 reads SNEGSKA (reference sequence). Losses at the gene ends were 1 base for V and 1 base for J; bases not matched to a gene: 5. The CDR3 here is CSARGGLAGGWSYNEQFF. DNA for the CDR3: TGCAGTGCTAGAGGGGGACTAGCGGGAGGCTGGTCCTACAATGAGCAGTTCTTC.

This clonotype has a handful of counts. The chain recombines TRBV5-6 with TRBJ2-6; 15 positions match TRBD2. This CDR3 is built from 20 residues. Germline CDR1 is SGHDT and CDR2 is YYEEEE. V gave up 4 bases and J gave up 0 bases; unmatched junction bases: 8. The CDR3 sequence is CASSDSGLAGGLSGANVLTF. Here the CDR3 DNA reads TGTGCCAGCAGCGATTCGGGACTAGCGGGAGGACTCTCTGGGGCCAACGTCCTGACTTTC.

The CDR3 is CASSQDRQPTYEQYF. The CDR3 DNA sequence: TGTGCCAGCAGCCAAGATCGGCAGCCGACCTACGAGCAGTACTTC. The gene calls are TRBV3-1 and TRBJ2-7; D call uncertain. CDR1 LGHDT and CDR2 YNNKEL come from the germline V gene (reference sequence). There are 15 residues in the CDR3. Deletions cut 0 bases from V and 2 bases from J, with 11 bases between.

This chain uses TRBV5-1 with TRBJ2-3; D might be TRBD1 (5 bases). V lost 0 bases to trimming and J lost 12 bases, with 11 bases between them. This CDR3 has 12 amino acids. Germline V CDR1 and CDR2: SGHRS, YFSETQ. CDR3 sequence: CASSLDQGPQYF. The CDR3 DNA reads TGCGCCAGCAGCTTGGATCAGGGCCCTCAGTATTTT.